This T cell receptor (beta chain) is drawn from a study of blood T cell repertoires in COVID-19. In the study's own analysis: Counts of nucleated cells, estimated from reference gene primer amplification, were obtained. Sequenced by immunoSEQ multiplex PCR; TCRdb stores in-frame clones only, minus some. The V and J calls and the clone size are those of that table, but D and trimming were determined from the DNA. The sample yields nearly 40,000 clones, approximately 88% seen once. Per the germline V gene, CDR1 is SGDLS and CDR2 is YYNGEE. V shed 3 bases and J 2 bases; nucleotides not matched to a gene: 1. The CDR3 length is 14 residues.

The receptor's source is a man aged 50-59 years with active or convalescent COVID-19. The specimen was peripheral blood. The chain joins TRBV9 to TRBJ2-7; 11 bases map to TRBD2. DNA for the CDR3: TGTGCCAGCAGCGAGACTAGCGGGGCCTACGAGCAGTACTTC. Its protein product is CASSETSGAYEQYF.